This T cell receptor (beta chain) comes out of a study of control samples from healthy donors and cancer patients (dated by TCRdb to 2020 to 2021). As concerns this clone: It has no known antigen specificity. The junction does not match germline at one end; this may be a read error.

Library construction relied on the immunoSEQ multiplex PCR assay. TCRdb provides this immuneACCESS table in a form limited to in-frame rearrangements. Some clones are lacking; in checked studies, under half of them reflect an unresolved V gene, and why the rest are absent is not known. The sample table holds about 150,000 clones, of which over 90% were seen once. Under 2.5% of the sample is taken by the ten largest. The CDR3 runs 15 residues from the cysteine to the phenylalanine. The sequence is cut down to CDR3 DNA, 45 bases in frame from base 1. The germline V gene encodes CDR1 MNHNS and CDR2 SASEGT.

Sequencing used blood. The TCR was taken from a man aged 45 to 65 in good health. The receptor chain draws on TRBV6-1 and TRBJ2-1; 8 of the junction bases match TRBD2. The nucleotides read TGTGCCAGCAGGGAAGGGACTAGAGCATCCAATGAGCAGTTCTTC. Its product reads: CASREGTRASNEQFF.